The source of this TCR beta chain is a study of blood T cell repertoires in COVID-19. Study-level background: From the United States, Italy and Spain came samples of acute and convalescent COVID-19. In each case, the material was cDNA or gDNA derived from T cells, B-cell-depleted T cells, or PBMCs.

Produced via immunoSEQ multiplex PCR; TCRdb's table is partial and in-frame only. This sample has about 480,000 clones, with 85% to 90% found just once. Study members were between 18 and 89 years old and lived in some 22 US regions. The sequence derives from a woman in her thirties or forties who had recovered from COVID-19. The sample comprised PBMCs or T cells enriched from blood (not recorded which).

The CDR3 loop is CASSIKSAAGQGGLGYTF. CDR3 bases: TGTGCCAGTAGTATAAAGAGCGCTGCGGGACAGGGGGGTCTTGGCTACACCTTC. The chain joins TRBV19 to TRBJ1-2; 11 bases are shared with TRBD1. The trim removed 2 bases at V and 7 bases at J, leaving 15 bases unmatched. CDR3 size: 18 residues. Germline CDR1 and CDR2: LNHDA and SQIVND (reference sequence).